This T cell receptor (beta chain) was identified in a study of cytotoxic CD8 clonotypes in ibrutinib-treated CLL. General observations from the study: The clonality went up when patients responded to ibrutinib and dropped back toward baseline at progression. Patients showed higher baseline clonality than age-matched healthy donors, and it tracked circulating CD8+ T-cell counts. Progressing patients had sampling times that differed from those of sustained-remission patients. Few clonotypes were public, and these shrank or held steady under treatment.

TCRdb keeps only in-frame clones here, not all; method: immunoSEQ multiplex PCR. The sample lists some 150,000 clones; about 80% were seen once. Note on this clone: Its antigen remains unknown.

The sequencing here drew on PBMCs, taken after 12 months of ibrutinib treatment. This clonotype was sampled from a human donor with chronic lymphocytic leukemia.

The CDR3: CASSFPTSYEQYF. The CDR3 DNA follows: TGTGCCAGCAGTTTCCCGACTAGTTACGAGCAGTACTTC. The chain has TRBV28 and TRBJ2-7, with D possibly being TRBD2 (6 bases). The V gene lost 3 bases and the J gene lost 4 bases, with 10 bases spanning the gap. Germline-derived CDR1 and CDR2 are MDHEN and SYDVKM. The CDR3 length is 13 residues.